A single sample is the source of the 24 T cell receptor beta chains below, sequenced in a study of T cells in Graves' hyperthyroidism and ophthalmopathy. RNA transcripts were the template for amplifying TCR beta CDR3 regions. The HTBI primer set was used in a first-round RT-PCR of the TCR CDR3. MiXCR was run by TCRdb on the multiplex PCR reads, yielding one entry per CDR3 protein. Here the sample spans fewer than 650,000 distinct CDR3 sequences, 11% to 15% being singletons. The sequenced sample was blood. All receptors come from a woman between 25 and 40 years old with Graves' hyperthyroidism that later progressed to Graves' ophthalmopathy.

This clonotype was counted at least ten times. The chain uses TRBV12-5 and TRBJ2-5; no definite D call. This CDR3 spans 13 amino acids. The V and J ends lost 6 bases and 2 bases respectively, with 10 bases between them. Germline loops: CDR1 LGHNT, CDR2 FRNRAP. The CDR3 reads CASGPINQETQYF. As DNA, the CDR3 is TGTGCTAGTGGGCCCATAAATCAAGAGACCCAGTACTTC. Looking up the rest from reference TRBV12-5 and TRBJ2-5 gives the full variable domain: DARVTQTPRHKVTEMGQEVTMRCQPILGHNTVFWYRQTMMQGLELLAYFRNRAPLDDSGMPKDRFSAEMPDATLATLKIQPSEPRDSAVYFCASGPINQETQYFGPGTRLLVL.

This chain links TRBV2 with TRBJ2-7; possibly TRBD1 for D (6 bases). V gave up 9 bases and J gave up 5 bases, with 17 bases separating them. There are 13 residues in the CDR3. The germline gives CDR1 SNHLY, CDR2 FYNNEI. The CDR3 DNA reads TGTGCCAGTCGACGGACAGAGGGCAACGAGCAGTACTTC. Its protein product is CASRRTEGNEQYF.

Many counts were recorded for this clonotype. The rearrangement joins TRBV30 to TRBJ1-1; no definite D call. CDR1 GTSNPN and CDR2 SVGIG come from the germline V gene (reference sequence). The V gene lost 0 bases and the J gene lost 6 bases, with 14 bases spanning the gap. The CDR3 has 14 residues. CDR3 in amino acids: CAWSVFGVRAEAFF. In nucleotides, the CDR3 is TGTGCCTGGAGTGTATTTGGGGTAAGGGCTGAAGCTTTCTTT.

At least ten counts were recorded for this clonotype. The chain uses TRBV6-2 or TRBV6-3 and TRBJ1-2; weak D call: TRBD1 (6 bases). CDR3 size: 16 residues. V lost 0 bases and J 2 bases, leaving 13 bases between the germline ends. Germline CDR1 reads MNHEY; CDR2 reads SVGEGT. CDR3 residues: CASSYSRGGLNYGYTF. CDR3 nucleotides: TGTGCCAGCAGTTACTCGAGAGGGGGACTGAACTATGGCTACACCTTC.

Notes on this clonotype: One end of the junction varies from germline; a read error may be responsible. This chain uses TRBV11-3 with TRBJ1-6, with D perhaps TRBD1 (6 bases). The CDR3 is 12 residues long. Germline CDR1 is SGHNT and CDR2 is YENEEA. CDR3 bases: TGTGCCAGCAGACAGGGCAACTCACCCCCCCACTTT. The encoded protein is CASRQGNSPPHF.

This sequence joins TRBV3-1 and TRBJ1-1, with D unresolved. V was pared by 1 base and J by 1 base, with 19 bases between. CDR1 LGHDT and CDR2 YNNKEL come from the germline V gene (reference sequence). This CDR3 spans 18 amino acids. The CDR3 DNA follows: TGTGCCAGCAGCCAAGTTTCTGAACCTGGCGACCAGAACACTGAAGCTTTCTTT. Residues: CASSQVSEPGDQNTEAFF.

This clonotype was recorded a few times. The J gene is TRBJ2-1, the V gene TRBV12-5, with 8 bases aligning to TRBD1. The CDR3 has 15 amino acids. The J segment lost 8 bases and the V segment lost 3 bases, leaving 9 bases of the junction unmatched. Germline CDR1 reads LGHNT; CDR2 reads FRNRAP. CDR3 sequence reads: CASGFGTGRHDEQFF. The CDR3 nucleotides read TGTGCTAGTGGTTTTGGGACAGGAAGGCACGATGAGCAGTTCTTC.

This clonotype was detected many times. The chain employs TRBV11-2 and TRBJ1-4, with 9 bases identical to TRBD1. CDR1 is SGHAT and CDR2 is FQNNGV in the germline V gene. The CDR3 is 14 residues long. V lost 4 bases, J lost 6 bases, and 3 bases stayed unmatched. In nucleotides, the CDR3 is TGTGCCAGCAGCTACTGGACAGGGGATGAAAAACTGTTTTTT. Translation gives CASSYWTGDEKLFF.

This sequence joins TRBV7-9 and TRBJ2-1, with 7 bases aligning to TRBD1. Trimming at V came to 4 bases and at J to 7 bases, leaving 13 bases not matched to a gene. Germline V gene lookup returns CDR1 SEHNR and CDR2 FQNEAQ (reference sequence). This CDR3 is 16 amino acids long. CDR3 sequence: CASSSPDRDYWNEQFF. CDR3 nucleotides: TGTGCCAGCAGCTCTCCAGACAGGGATTATTGGAATGAGCAGTTCTTC.

This clonotype was seen repeatedly, ten times or more. This chain links TRBV3-1 with TRBJ2-5; D gene uncertain. Germline V lookup: CDR1 LGHDT, CDR2 YNNKEL (reference sequence). Trimming stripped 2 bases from V and 1 base from J, with 8 bases between. The CDR3 extends over 14 amino acids. CDR3 protein: CASSQRNLQETQYF. The CDR3 coding sequence is TGTGCCAGCAGCCAAAGGAACCTCCAAGAGACCCAGTACTTC.

This clonotype appeared many times. The chain couples TRBV3-1 to TRBJ2-1; 12 bases line up with TRBD2. Germline assignment: CDR1 LGHDT and CDR2 YNNKEL (reference sequence). The CDR3 is 19 residues long. J lost 2 bases, V lost 1 base, and 9 bases had no gene match. CDR3 DNA sequence: TGTGCCAGCAGCCAAGGGACAGGGCTAGCGGGAGGGCCCTACAATGAGCAGTTCTTC. Amino acid sequence: CASSQGTGLAGGPYNEQFF.

This clonotype appeared many times. The chain recombines TRBV6-2 or TRBV6-3 with TRBJ1-1, with D unclear. The CDR3 has 14 amino acids. V was trimmed by 6 bases and J by 3 bases, leaving 14 bases between them. Germline CDR1 is MNHEY and CDR2 is SVGEGT. The CDR3 protein is CASRPGWWDTEAFF. CDR3 nucleotide sequence: TGTGCCAGCAGGCCGGGGTGGTGGGACACTGAAGCTTTCTTT.

This chain joins TRBV20-1 and TRBJ2-1; TRBD2 matches 10 bases. This CDR3 spans 14 amino acids. Germline-derived CDR1 and CDR2 are DFQATT and SNEGSKA (reference sequence). Trimming cost V 5 bases and J 11 bases; bases outside gene matches: 12. The CDR3 reads CSAGLAGARGQQFF. CDR3 bases: TGCAGTGCTGGCCTAGCGGGAGCCAGAGGTCAGCAGTTCTTC.

Many counts were recorded for this clonotype. V gene TRBV6-2 or TRBV6-3 combines with J gene TRBJ2-7; D ambiguous. The germline V and J ends were trimmed by 7 bases and 0 bases, with 10 bases remaining between them. The germline V gene has CDR1 MNHEY and CDR2 SVGEGT. The CDR3 runs to 13 residues. The DNA of the CDR3 is TGTGCCAGCAATCGCCCCAGCTCCTACGAGCAGTACTTC. Protein sequence: CASNRPSSYEQYF.

This clonotype occurred many times. The genes are TRBV7-2 and TRBJ1-1, with D possibly being TRBD1 (5 bases). CDR3 length: 13 amino acids. V lost 8 bases to trimming and J lost 0 bases, with 10 bases between them. CDR1 and CDR2 (germline): SGHTA, FQGNSA. The CDR3 loop is CASRRQMNTEAFF. CDR3 in DNA: TGTGCCAGCCGTCGACAGATGAACACTGAAGCTTTCTTT.

This clonotype appeared many times. The chain employs TRBV19 and TRBJ1-5; D is possibly TRBD1 (5 bases). V lost 1 base, J lost 0 bases, and 16 bases lay in between. This CDR3 is built from 18 residues. Germline CDR1 reads LNHDA; CDR2 reads SQIVND (reference sequence). CDR3 protein: CASSIVSEGTGSNQPQHF. CDR3 nucleotides: TGTGCCAGTAGTATAGTTTCTGAAGGGACGGGTAGCAATCAGCCCCAGCATTTT. Supplemented by reference TRBV19 and TRBJ1-5, the full variable domain reads DGGITQSPKYLFRKEGQNVTLSCEQNLNHDAMYWYRQDPGQGLRLIYYSQIVNDFQKGDIAEGYSVSREKKESFPLTVTSAQKNPTAFYLCASSIVSEGTGSNQPQHFGDGTRLSIL.

The chain uses TRBV6-2 or TRBV6-3 and TRBJ2-3, with 8 bases aligning to TRBD1. The CDR3 covers 18 residues. Germline assignment: CDR1 MNHEY and CDR2 SVGEGT. Trimming took 2 bases from V and 4 from J; bases not matched to a gene: 14. CDR3 amino acids: CASSYIALGQGSADTQYF. The CDR3 DNA reads TGTGCCAGCAGTTACATAGCTCTCGGACAGGGAAGCGCAGATACGCAGTATTTT.

This clonotype has more than one count but fewer than ten. The V call is TRBV7-9, the J call TRBJ2-1; D perhaps matches TRBD1 (6 bases). Germline CDR1 and CDR2: SEHNR and FQNEAQ (reference sequence). Trimming removed 0 bases at V and 0 bases at J, with 24 bases between. This CDR3 contains 21 residues. CDR3 nucleotide sequence: TGTGCCAGCAGCTTAGCGTGGACCCCCGGGACACTCCGACCCTCCTACAATGAGCAGTTCTTC. This translates into CASSLAWTPGTLRPSYNEQFF.

The CDR3 region is CASSKRTELSSYEQYF. The CDR3 DNA follows: TGTGCCAGCAGCAAGCGAACGGAGCTTAGCTCCTACGAGCAGTACTTC. The chain joins TRBV11-3 to TRBJ2-7; no clear D gene. Germline V gives CDR1 SGHNT, CDR2 YENEEA. V was pared by 5 bases and J by 0 bases, with 17 bases between. There are 16 residues in the CDR3.

The V gene is TRBV6-1, the J gene TRBJ2-5; TRBD2 aligns across 13 bases. V was pared by 6 bases and J by 0 bases, with 7 bases of the junction left unmatched. The CDR3 length is 17 residues. The germline gives CDR1 MNHNS, CDR2 SASEGT. The CDR3 DNA sequence: TGTGCCAGCAGATGGACTAGCGGGAGTTCGTACCAAGAGACCCAGTACTTC. It specifies CASRWTSGSSYQETQYF.

Ten or more counts support this clonotype. The chain carries TRBV7-8 and TRBJ2-7, with 7 bases fitting TRBD1. The CDR3 has 13 amino acids. The germline V gene has CDR1 SGHVS and CDR2 FQNEAQ. V lost 6 bases and J lost 3; bases outside the gene matches: 5. CDR3 in DNA: TGTGCCAGCAGTTATACAGGGGACTACGAGCAGTACTTC. Its protein is CASSYTGDYEQYF.

This clonotype was observed at least ten times. The chain combines TRBV19 with TRBJ1-1, with a tentative D call TRBD1 (6 bases). Trimming shortened V by 1 base and J by 5 bases, and 11 bases separated the two germline ends. CDR1 LNHDA and CDR2 SQIVND come from the germline V gene (reference sequence). This CDR3 region has 14 residues. The CDR3 loop reads CASSIGLTGTEAFF. DNA of the CDR3: TGTGCCAGTAGTATAGGTCTCACAGGGACTGAAGCTTTCTTT.

This clonotype was detected only a few times. The genes are TRBV7-9 and TRBJ1-5; 8 nucleotides line up with TRBD1. Germline V CDR1 and CDR2: SEHNR, FQNEAQ (reference sequence). The V segment lost 1 base and the J segment 4 bases; nucleotides outside the gene matches: 6. The CDR3 covers 16 residues. In DNA, the CDR3 is TGTGCCAGCAGCTTAGTTGGACAGGGCTTGAATCAGCCCCAGCATTTT. It yields the protein CASSLVGQGLNQPQHF.

There are many counts of this clonotype. The V and J genes are TRBV4-3 and TRBJ2-7, with 12 bases matching TRBD1. Unmatched junction bases numbered 3, after V lost 3 bases and J lost 3 bases. Germline-derived CDR1 and CDR2 are LGHNA and YSLEER. The CDR3 extends over 15 amino acids. The CDR3 here is CASSQGQGANYEQYF. The DNA of the CDR3 is TGCGCCAGCAGCCAGGGACAGGGGGCGAACTACGAGCAGTACTTC.